The table lists the clone carrying this T cell receptor (beta chain) with many counts. Its antigen is unidentified. Sample time point: patch test 3, about 24 weeks after DPC sensitization. Documented treatment: therapeutic diphenylcyclopropenone sensitization with weekly scalp DPC. This record belongs to a study of human T cells and chemical hapten exposure. Whole-study context: Patients, mostly women, had alopecia areata, alopecia totalis or alopecia universalis. Findings and caveats of the study: Once DPC sensitization occurred, TCRs above 1 in 1000 frequency showed no change.

TCRdb re-analysed the RACE reads in MiXCR, keeping a single row per CDR3 protein. The sample lists tens of thousands of distinct CDR3 sequences; over 8.5% were seen once. The CDR3 is made up of 15 amino acids. The V gene's germline CDR1 is LGHNT and CDR2 FRNRAP. Trimming took 4 bases from V and 4 from J, leaving 16 bases between them. Sequenced material: whole blood, taken in connection with sensitization to the hapten diphenylcyclopropenone (DPC). The V and J genes are TRBV12-5 and TRBJ1-2, with a weak D call TRBD1 (5 bases). The receptor comes from a woman aged 45-65 years with alopecia areata. Some clones in this sample may be carry-over from other donors' samples. In nucleotides, the CDR3 is TGTGCTAGTGGTTCTGGGGACGCCGGACGCTATGGCTACACCTTC. It specifies CASGSGDAGRYGYTF.